These 19 T cell receptor beta chains were all obtained from the same sample, sequenced in a study of regulatory T cells in long-lasting Graves disease. Indicated time point: persistent/refractory GD, antithyroid drugs over 5 years with positive TRAb. RNA from PBMCs was the source of the TCR library. In building TCR beta libraries, iRepertoire HTBI primers were used together with Arm-PCR of CDR3 regions. TCRdb re-analysed the multiplex PCR reads in MiXCR, keeping a single row per CDR3 protein. The sample consists of hundreds of thousands of distinct CDR3 sequences, around 30% of them appearing once. The sequences come from peripheral blood mononuclear cells (PBMCs), collected when the disease was refractory, from a patient treated with antithyroid drugs. All receptors derive from a female donor with Graves disease.

V usage is TRBV9 and J usage is TRBJ1-1; D gene unclear. The germline V gene encodes CDR1 SGDLS and CDR2 YYNGEE. V was pared by 4 bases and J by 1 base, with 20 bases between. CDR3 length: 17 amino acids. CDR3 protein: CASSLTRTDGPNTEAFF. The CDR3 coding sequence is TGTGCCAGCAGCCTGACACGGACGGACGGTCCGAACACTGAAGCTTTCTTT.

The V and J genes are TRBV19 and TRBJ2-6; possibly TRBD1 for D (6 bases). Trimming left V 3 bases short and J 4 bases short, with 19 bases between. CDR3 length equals 18 residues. Per the germline V gene, CDR1 is LNHDA and CDR2 is SQIVND (reference sequence). This CDR3 is CASSIGRGASQGANVLTF. In DNA form, the CDR3 reads TGTGCCAGTAGTATCGGCAGGGGAGCGTCCCAAGGGGCCAACGTCCTGACTTTC.

This clonotype was picked up many times. The rearrangement links TRBV2 to TRBJ1-2, with D perhaps TRBD1 (5 bases). Per the germline V gene, CDR1 is SNHLY and CDR2 is FYNNEI. Trimming left V 8 bases short and J 1 base short, with 20 bases between. The CDR3 sequence is 16 residues long. In nucleotides, the CDR3 is TGTGCCAGCGCCCTCGGGAGACAGATCCTTAACTATGGCTACACCTTC. This codes for CASALGRQILNYGYTF.

The chain couples TRBV5-1 to TRBJ1-1; D perhaps matches TRBD1 (6 bases). Germline V gives CDR1 SGHRS, CDR2 YFSETQ. The CDR3 length is 15 residues. Trimming cost V 2 bases and J 2 bases, with 13 bases left between them. The CDR3 DNA sequence: TGCGCCAGCAGCTTTGTAGGGGGGGCAAACACTGAAGCTTTCTTT. It is translated as CASSFVGGANTEAFF. The whole variable domain, filled in from reference TRBV5-1 and TRBJ1-1, reads KAGVTQTPRYLIKTRGQQVTLSCSPISGHRSVSWYQQTPGQGLQFLFEYFSETQRNKGNFPGRFSGRQFSNSRSEMNVSTLELGDSALYLCASSFVGGANTEAFFGQGTRLTVV.

This clonotype was found a few times. The V call is TRBV30, the J call TRBJ1-1; no definite D call. The V gene's germline CDR1 is GTSNPN and CDR2 SVGIG (reference sequence). Trimming left V 5 bases short and J 8 bases short, with 15 bases between. CDR3 size: 12 residues. CDR3 in DNA: TGTGCCTGGCGACACCCACGCTCGGAAGCTTTCTTT. This sequence encodes CAWRHPRSEAFF.

V usage is TRBV5-1 and J usage is TRBJ1-2, with TRBD1 matching 8 bases. CDR3 length: 14 amino acids. Looked up from germline, CDR1 is SGHRS and CDR2 is YFSETQ. Trimming removed 4 bases from V and 6 bases from J; junction bases left unmatched: 8. The CDR3 loop is CASSADRAGDGYTF. The CDR3 DNA is TGCGCCAGCAGCGCGGACAGGGCGGGTGATGGCTACACCTTC.

The chain employs TRBV19 and TRBJ1-5; the match to TRBD1 covers 7 bases. Germline CDR1 reads LNHDA; CDR2 reads SQIVND (reference sequence). This CDR3 is 15 amino acids long. J was trimmed by 7 bases and V by 1 base; bases with no gene match: 7. The CDR3 is CASSIGQGPHQPQHF. In DNA form, the CDR3 reads TGTGCCAGTAGTATAGGACAGGGACCCCACCAGCCCCAGCATTTT.

This clonotype was observed many times. The genes are TRBV30 and TRBJ1-1, with 7 bases aligning to TRBD1. The CDR3 spans 13 residues. Per germline, CDR1 GTSNPN and CDR2 SVGIG (reference sequence). V lost 3 bases to trimming and J lost 6 bases; unmatched junction nucleotides: 7. CDR3: CAWRPDRRSEAFF. As DNA, the CDR3 is TGTGCCTGGAGGCCGGACAGGCGGTCTGAAGCTTTCTTT.

The chain has TRBV10-3 and TRBJ2-7, with 10 bases identical to TRBD1. CDR3 size: 14 residues. The V gene end was trimmed by 6 bases and the J gene end by 7 bases; junction bases not matched to a gene: 9. From germline, CDR1 is ENHRY and CDR2 SYGVKD. The CDR3 DNA is TGTGCCATCAGCCCAAGGACAGGGGGGGGGGAGCAGTACTTC. Translation: CAISPRTGGGEQYF.

This clonotype was counted many times. This chain uses TRBV12-3 or TRBV12-4 with TRBJ2-7; D might be TRBD1 (5 bases). Between the trimmed V and J ends, which lost 6 bases and 4 bases, there was a span of 16 bases. CDR3 size: 14 residues. Written as DNA, the CDR3 is TGTGCCAGCAGCCGGTCAGGGCTGGGGTACGAGCAGTACTTC. Its translation: CASSRSGLGYEQYF.

This clonotype showed up many times. The chain is built from TRBV15 and TRBJ2-5; no reliable D call. V was pared by 0 bases and J by 2 bases, with 10 bases between. Germline V gene lookup returns CDR1 LNHNV and CDR2 YYDKDF (reference sequence). The CDR3 runs to 15 residues. The CDR3 DNA reads as TGTGCCACCAGCAGAGACCCGTTTGCACAAGAGACCCAGTACTTC. Protein product: CATSRDPFAQETQYF.

The rearrangement joins TRBV6-1 to TRBJ1-2; TRBD1 agrees at 9 bases. The CDR3 has 15 residues. Per the germline V gene, CDR1 is MNHNS and CDR2 is SASEGT. V trimming: 6 bases; J trimming: 8 bases; junction bases outside the gene matches: 13. CDR3 in DNA: TGTGCCAGCAGGGGGTCGGACAGGGGTGATTTCGGCTACACCTTC. It yields the protein CASRGSDRGDFGYTF.

The rearrangement joins TRBV24-1 to TRBJ2-5; 7 bases align to TRBD1. CDR1 and CDR2 (germline): KGHDR, SFDVKD. The CDR3 has 17 amino acids. J was trimmed by 7 bases and V by 3 bases; bases with no gene match: 16. CDR3 residues: CATSDPKRGTAKGTQYF. CDR3 nucleotide sequence: TGTGCCACCAGTGATCCGAAGAGGGGGACAGCAAAAGGGACCCAGTACTTC.

The rearrangement joins TRBV2 to TRBJ1-5, with 8 positions matching TRBD1. Germline trimming cut 6 bases from V and 4 bases from J; bases unmatched to any gene: 8. The germline CDR1 and CDR2 sequences are SNHLY and FYNNEI. This CDR3 is 15 amino acids long. CDR3 sequence (DNA): TGTGCCAGCAGGAGGGGGACAGGAAGAAATCAGCCCCAGCATTTT. Translation gives CASRRGTGRNQPQHF.

About this clonotype itself: One junction end disagrees with the germline gene, perhaps due to a read error. V is TRBV6-1 and J is TRBJ1-5; D is undetermined. The CDR3 totals 14 residues. The germline CDR1 and CDR2 sequences are MNHNS and SASEGT. CDR3: CASSEAFAGQPQHF. The DNA of the CDR3 is TGTGCCAGCAGCGAAGCCTTTGCGGGACAGCCCCAGCATTTT.

This clonotype was detected once. The chain links TRBV5-1 to TRBJ2-7; D possibly corresponds to TRBD2 (6 bases). V was cut by 4 bases and J by 7 bases, with 18 bases left in between. This CDR3 has 14 amino acids. Germline V CDR1 and CDR2: SGHRS, YFSETQ. The CDR3 DNA reads as TGCGCCAGCAGCCCGGGACTCGAACTTGGGGAGCAGTACTTC. Encoded protein: CASSPGLELGEQYF.

The rearrangement joins TRBV20-1 to TRBJ1-2; no reliable D call. V lost 1 base, J lost 6 bases, and 24 bases lay in between. This CDR3 has 17 amino acids. Germline CDR1 reads DFQATT; CDR2 reads SNEGSKA (reference sequence). This CDR3 reads CSARVTAKASGDHGYTF. DNA of the CDR3: TGCAGTGCTAGAGTCACCGCCAAGGCATCGGGAGATCATGGCTACACCTTC.

The rearrangement links TRBV6-1 to TRBJ2-2; TRBD1 matches at 8 bases. Germline loops: CDR1 MNHNS, CDR2 SASEGT. CDR3 size: 14 residues. V shed 8 bases and J 9 bases; nucleotides not matched to a gene: 11. The CDR3 sequence: CASGAGGRARELFF. The CDR3, as DNA: TGTGCCAGCGGGGCAGGGGGCAGGGCCAGGGAGCTGTTTTTT.

This clonotype came up a few times. The chain employs TRBV5-1 and TRBJ1-1; weak D call: TRBD1 (5 bases). The CDR3 is made up of 16 amino acids. Per germline, CDR1 SGHRS and CDR2 YFSETQ. Trimming took 3 bases from V and 2 from J, leaving 17 bases between them. DNA of the CDR3: TGCGCCAGCAGCTGGGGCCGACATACACTTAACACTGAAGCTTTCTTT. Translation: CASSWGRHTLNTEAFF.